The 22 T cell receptor beta chains in this list originate from one sample, sequenced in a study of CD8+CD57+ T cells in acquired aplastic anemia. Genomic DNA was employed as the template in profiling TCR beta VDJ and CDR3. TCRdb itself ran the reads through MiXCR, one entry per CDR3 protein. This sample yields roughly 120,000 distinct CDR3 sequences, of which approximately 50% are seen a single time; about 29% belongs to the top ten. All patients picked for sequencing had shown, by flow cytometry, an expansion of CD8+CD57+ cells. Input material: sorted CD4+, CD8+, or CD8+CD57+ T cells (not recorded which) from PBMCs. These TCRs come from a human donor with aplastic anemia.

This clonotype was observed many times. The chain joins TRBV7-9 to TRBJ2-7, with 7 bases matching TRBD2. The CDR3 is 13 residues long. The V gene's germline CDR1 is SEHNR and CDR2 FQNEAQ (reference sequence). The ends lost 4 bases at V and 6 bases at J; junction bases unmatched: 6. As DNA, the CDR3 is TGTGCCAGCAGCTCCTGGACTAGTCGCGAGCAGTACTTC. It codes for CASSSWTSREQYF.

This clonotype showed up just once. The genes are TRBV6-4 and TRBJ1-2, with a weak D call TRBD1 (5 bases). The V gene's germline CDR1 is MRHNA and CDR2 SNTAGT. CDR3 length: 15 residues. V lost 8 bases and J 7 bases, leaving 23 bases between the germline ends. This chain's CDR3 is CASSPGTVRTGGYTF. The DNA of the CDR3 is TGTGCCAGCTCGCCAGGGACGGTGAGAACTGGTGGCTACACCTTC.

A few counts support this clonotype. J is TRBJ2-5 and V is TRBV15; TRBD2 matches 8 bases. The germline gives CDR1 LNHNV, CDR2 YYDKDF (reference sequence). There are 16 residues in the CDR3. The V gene end was trimmed by 0 bases and the J gene end by 4 bases; junction bases not matched to a gene: 7. Here the CDR3 reads CATSRDLSGGRETQYF. Here the CDR3 DNA reads TGTGCCACCAGCAGAGATCTTTCGGGGGGGAGAGAGACCCAGTACTTC. The whole variable domain, remainder taken from reference TRBV15 and TRBJ2-5, is DAMVIQNPRYQVTQFGKPVTLSCSQTLNHNVMYWYQQKSSQAPKLLFHYYDKDFNNEADTPDNFQSRRPNTSFCFLDIRSPGLGDTAMYLCATSRDLSGGRETQYFGPGTRLLVL.

This clonotype was counted a few times. The genes are TRBV13 and TRBJ1-6; TRBD1 aligns across 9 bases. Germline V lookup: CDR1 PRHDT, CDR2 FYEKMQ (reference sequence). V dropped 3 bases and J dropped 5; count of bases not matched to a gene: 2. The CDR3 sequence is 15 residues long. CDR3 amino acids: CASSLGDRDNSPLHF. The CDR3 coding sequence is TGTGCCAGCAGCTTGGGGGACAGGGATAATTCACCCCTCCACTTT.

The V gene is TRBV24-1, the J gene TRBJ2-3; 8 nucleotides align to TRBD1. V shed 3 bases, J shed 6 bases, and the junction held 7 bases outside the gene matches. The germline V gene has CDR1 KGHDR and CDR2 SFDVKD. CDR3 size: 15 residues. The CDR3 DNA is TGTGCCACCAGTGATGAACAGGGGGAGGACGATACGCAGTATTTT. Translating it yields CATSDEQGEDDTQYF.

The chain carries TRBV7-9 and TRBJ2-5; 7 positions match TRBD1. Germline lookup yields CDR1 SEHNR and CDR2 FQNEAQ (reference sequence). The CDR3 totals 12 residues. The V and J ends lost 6 bases and 5 bases, in that order; junction bases with no gene match: 3. The CDR3 reads CASSSQGETQYF. The CDR3 DNA is TGTGCCAGCAGTTCACAGGGGGAGACCCAGTACTTC.

This clonotype was seen many times. The chain employs TRBV13 and TRBJ2-1, with D possibly being TRBD2 (5 bases). The CDR3 contains 12 residues. CDR1 PRHDT and CDR2 FYEKMQ come from the germline V gene (reference sequence). Trimming left V 3 bases short and J 9 bases short, with 9 bases between. The CDR3 DNA is TGTGCCAGCAGCTTCGGTAGCGCTGAGCAGTTCTTC. Encoded protein: CASSFGSAEQFF. Drawing the rest from reference TRBV13 and TRBJ2-1, the complete variable domain is AAGVIQSPRHLIKEKRETATLKCYPIPRHDTVYWYQQGPGQDPQFLISFYEKMQSDKGSIPDRFSAQQFSDYHSELNMSSLELGDSALYFCASSFGSAEQFFGPGTRLTVL.

This clonotype was recorded a few times. The chain recombines TRBV20-1 with TRBJ1-5, with 10 bases that match TRBD1. This CDR3 contains 15 residues. With 4 bases clipped from V and 6 bases from J, the junction kept 9 bases outside the gene matches. The germline V gene has CDR1 DFQATT and CDR2 SNEGSKA (reference sequence). In nucleotides, the CDR3 is TGCAGTGCTACCCGTGACAGGGGGCTTGGTCAGCCCCAGCATTTT. This encodes CSATRDRGLGQPQHF.

This chain joins TRBV6-1 and TRBJ1-1; TRBD1 might be the D (5 bases). V shed 7 bases and J shed 6 bases, with 18 bases lying between them. Germline V lookup: CDR1 MNHNS, CDR2 SASEGT. CDR3 length equals 14 residues. The CDR3 loop reads CASTPWGEDAEAFF. The CDR3 nucleotides read TGTGCCAGCACCCCCTGGGGGGAGGACGCTGAAGCTTTCTTT.

This sequence joins TRBV10-2 and TRBJ1-6, with D unresolved. Trimming removed 3 bases at V and 14 bases at J, with 14 bases between. CDR1 and CDR2 from the germline V gene are WSHSY and SAAADI. The CDR3 loop spans 13 amino acids. CDR3 coding DNA: TGCGCCAGCAGTGAATACCCTATTCGGGCCCTCCACTTT. Protein product: CASSEYPIRALHF.

The table lists this clonotype with a count of one. The V and J genes are TRBV15 and TRBJ2-7; 8 bases agree with TRBD1. CDR1 and CDR2 (germline): LNHNV, YYDKDF (reference sequence). Germline trimming cut 3 bases from V and 5 bases from J; bases unmatched to any gene: 9. The CDR3 spans 15 residues. The CDR3: CATSRSGGVGNEQYF. In nucleotides, the CDR3 is TGTGCCACCAGCAGGTCAGGGGGCGTAGGCAACGAGCAGTACTTC.

The chain joins TRBV2 to TRBJ1-2; possibly TRBD1 for D (5 bases). Per the germline V gene, CDR1 is SNHLY and CDR2 is FYNNEI. Trimming cost V 5 bases and J 7 bases, with 20 bases left between them. The CDR3 extends over 15 amino acids. CDR3 sequence (DNA): TGTGCCAGCAGTCCATCCGGGGCAGGGTCCCCTGGCTACACCTTC. Protein sequence: CASSPSGAGSPGYTF.

This clonotype has at least ten counts. V gene TRBV7-8 combines with J gene TRBJ2-1; D tentatively fits TRBD1 or TRBD2 (5 bases each). V was trimmed by 1 base and J by 9 bases, leaving 10 bases between them. The CDR3 sequence is 13 residues long. CDR1 SGHVS and CDR2 FQNEAQ come from the germline V gene. The CDR3 loop reads CASSLGTGTEQFF. CDR3 sequence (DNA): TGTGCCAGCAGCTTAGGGACCGGGACTGAGCAGTTCTTC. Looking up the rest from reference TRBV7-8 and TRBJ2-1 gives the full variable domain: GAGVSQSPRYKVAKRGQDVALRCDPISGHVSLFWYQQALGQGPEFLTYFQNEAQLDKSGLPSDRFFAERPEGSVSTLKIQRTQQEDSAVYLCASSLGTGTEQFFGPGTRLTVL.

The count of this clonotype is one. The rearrangement links TRBV10-3 to TRBJ1-1; a possible D gene is TRBD1 (5 bases). The CDR3 has 12 amino acids. V lost 8 bases and J lost 6, with 13 bases in between. The V gene's germline CDR1 is ENHRY and CDR2 SYGVKD. CDR3 residues: CAIRGALPEAFF. The DNA for the CDR3 is TGTGCCATCCGCGGGGCACTGCCTGAAGCTTTCTTT.

The gene calls are TRBV20-1 and TRBJ2-5; no clear D. The V and J ends lost 2 bases and 5 bases respectively, with 3 bases between them. The CDR3 sequence is 10 residues long. Per the germline V gene, CDR1 is DFQATT and CDR2 is SNEGSKA (reference sequence). DNA for the CDR3: TGCAGTGCTAGATGGGAGACCCAGTACTTC. It yields the protein CSARWETQYF.

The chain recombines TRBV7-2 with TRBJ2-7; 10 nucleotides line up with TRBD1. This CDR3 region has 14 residues. The junction had 3 bases not matched to a gene; V was cut back by 3 bases and J by 4 bases. Per germline, CDR1 SGHTA and CDR2 FQGNSA. CDR3: CASSLGTGEYEQYF. In DNA, the CDR3 is TGTGCCAGCAGCTTGGGGACAGGGGAGTACGAGCAGTACTTC.

This clonotype occurred many times. The chain carries TRBV6-1 and TRBJ2-5; D gene ambiguous. This CDR3 has 13 amino acids. V was trimmed by 6 bases and J by 5 bases, leaving 13 bases between them. Germline V gene lookup returns CDR1 MNHNS and CDR2 SASEGT. The CDR3 sequence is CASREDGRETQYF. CDR3 DNA sequence: TGTGCCAGCAGAGAGGATGGTCGGGAGACCCAGTACTTC.

The table lists this clonotype with many counts. V usage is TRBV10-3 and J usage is TRBJ2-2; D is perhaps TRBD1 (6 bases). This CDR3 is built from 14 residues. The germline CDR1 and CDR2 sequences are ENHRY and SYGVKD. V lost 6 bases and J 2 bases, leaving 10 bases between the germline ends. The CDR3 spells CAISPGHNTGELFF. CDR3 in DNA: TGTGCCATCAGCCCGGGACATAACACCGGGGAGCTGTTTTTT.

V and J are TRBV6-2 or TRBV6-3 and TRBJ2-1; 8 positions match TRBD2. Germline CDR1 reads MNHEY; CDR2 reads SVGEGT. Trimming removed 2 bases from V and 2 bases from J; junction bases left unmatched: 5. The CDR3 spans 16 residues. CDR3 nucleotide sequence: TGTGCCAGCAGTTACCGACTAGCGAATACCTACAATGAGCAGTTCTTC. Translation gives CASSYRLANTYNEQFF.

The genes are TRBV15 and TRBJ2-7; no clear D gene. CDR1 LNHNV and CDR2 YYDKDF come from the germline V gene (reference sequence). Trimming pared 0 bases from V and 7 bases from J, leaving 10 bases between. The CDR3 contains 13 residues. CDR3 nucleotides: TGTGCCACCAGCAGAGACCCTAGGTGGGAGCAGTACTTC. Protein product: CATSRDPRWEQYF.

V is TRBV10-1 and J is TRBJ2-7; the match to TRBD1 covers 7 bases. The trim removed 2 bases at V and 7 bases at J, leaving 8 bases unmatched. Germline values: CDR1 WNHNN, CDR2 SYGVQD (reference sequence). The CDR3 is 14 amino acids. CDR3 sequence: CASSEGGQVGEQYF. For the CDR3, the DNA is TGCGCCAGCAGTGAGGGAGGACAGGTAGGGGAGCAGTACTTC.

V is TRBV24-1 and J is TRBJ2-1, with 9 bases matching TRBD2. After removal of 5 bases from V and 9 bases from J, the junction contained 10 bases not matched to a gene. There are 15 residues in the CDR3. Germline assignment: CDR1 KGHDR and CDR2 SFDVKD. Here the CDR3 reads CATSVTGGRVFEQFF. CDR3 nucleotide sequence: TGTGCCACCAGTGTGACCGGCGGGAGGGTCTTTGAGCAGTTCTTC.